These T cell receptor beta chains were read from a single sample in a study of cytomegalovirus exposure and HLA in healthy donors. Only in-frame clones appear in the TCRdb table, and some are missing; sequencing was by immunoSEQ multiplex PCR. The sample shows about 180,000 clones, around 76% of them seen only once. Material for sequencing was PBMCs. The receptors were sampled from a woman aged 30 to 39 in good health and CMV-seropositive. The CDR3 runs from the conserved cysteine through the conserved F or W. Each record gives: CDR3 protein, CDR3 DNA, clone size, D gene, J gene, V gene. A D gene is named only where the DNA matches it firmly. Size values are once, few and many counts, or a class for expanded clones, and some rows have none.

CASSLVMVKSTQYF TGTGCCAGCAGCTTAGTGATGGTCAAGAGTACGCAGTATTTT . . TRBJ2-3 TRBV7-2
CASSRPAGTPLAKNIQYF TGTGCCAGCAGTCGGCCCGCCGGGACACCACTAGCCAAAAACATTCAGTACTTC . . TRBJ2-4 TRBV5-6
CASSTGVGYEQYF TGTGCCAGCAGTACAGGGGTAGGGTACGAGCAGTACTTC . TRBD1 TRBJ2-7 TRBV7-2
CASSPLVQETQYF TGTGCCAGCAGTCCCCTCGTTCAAGAGACCCAGTACTTC . . TRBJ2-5 TRBV2
CASSLDSLRPQHF TGTGCCAGCAGCTTGGACAGCCTACGGCCCCAGCATTTT . . TRBJ1-5 TRBV27
CASSLRNRGNTEAFF TGTGCCAGCAGCTTAAGGAATCGGGGGAACACTGAAGCTTTCTTT . . TRBJ1-1 TRBV11-2
CASSQDSALGVGSTDTQYF TGCGCCAGCAGCCAAGATTCGGCTCTAGGGGTGGGGAGCACAGATACGCAGTATTTT . . TRBJ2-3 TRBV4-3
CASSTDRGGNQPQHF TGTGCCAGTAGTACCGACAGGGGTGGAAATCAGCCCCAGCATTTT . TRBD1 TRBJ1-5 TRBV19
CASSSYLTSGGAVGTDTQYF TGTGCCAGCAGTTCCTACCTGACTAGCGGGGGGGCGGTTGGCACAGATACGCAGTATTTT once TRBD2 TRBJ2-3 TRBV27
CASSLSAGPYEQYF TGTGCCAGCAGCTTATCGGCAGGCCCCTACGAGCAGTACTTC . . TRBJ2-7 TRBV7-8
CATKDRGNLAKNIQYF TGTGCCACAAAGGACAGGGGGAATCTAGCCAAAAACATTCAGTACTTC . TRBD1 TRBJ2-4 TRBV2
CASSRAGTGVYEQYF TGTGCCAGCAGTCGCGCCGGGACAGGGGTGTACGAGCAGTACTTC few TRBD1 TRBJ2-7 TRBV28
CAWSHGGGGGEKLFF TGTGCCTGGAGCCACGGCGGAGGGGGGGGTGAAAAACTGTTTTTT . . TRBJ1-4 TRBV30
CASSWTGSSYEQYF TGTGCCAGCAGCTGGACAGGGAGCTCCTACGAGCAGTACTTC . TRBD1 TRBJ2-7 TRBV7-9
CASSPTPGGANVLTF TGTGCCAGCAGTCCCACACCGGGGGGGGCCAACGTCCTGACTTTC . . TRBJ2-6 TRBV6-5
CASVRAGTEAFF TGTGCTAGTGTCAGAGCCGGGACAGAAGCTTTCTTT . . TRBJ1-1 TRBV12-5
CASSWGRAWTEAFF TGTGCCAGCAGCTGGGGCAGGGCGTGGACTGAAGCTTTCTTT . . TRBJ1-1 TRBV11-2
CASSYADGTGGHEQYF TGTGCCAGCAGTTACGCCGATGGGACAGGGGGCCACGAGCAGTACTTC once TRBD1 TRBJ2-7 TRBV6-5
CASSLEGTSGLTYEQYF TGCGCCAGCAGCTTGGAAGGGACTAGCGGGCTTACCTACGAGCAGTACTTC . TRBD2 TRBJ2-7 TRBV5-1